Here is one TCR beta chain with its context. There are a few counts of this clone. The antigen it binds to is not known. Base qualities were left out, and no much larger clone turns up one base away. In total, roughly 670 healthy bone marrow donors made up the cohort. At the time of sampling, all cohort members were nominally healthy, though unrecorded immune exposures were likely present. The donor tested CMV seronegative and was one of the 352 seronegative cohort members. A peripheral blood sample was collected from each donor, and TCR beta sequencing was performed on peripheral blood mononuclear cells. Genomic DNA was extracted from the blood cell samples with the Qiagen DNeasy Blood Extraction Kit. The sample comes from a study of cytomegalovirus exposure and HLA in healthy donors (dated by TCRdb to 2016 to 2017). In terms of the full investigation: An earlier analysis of several hundred of the donors reported approximately 300 Gb of sequence data and 100 million to 130 million unique TCR beta sequences from about 200 million T cells. Among 398 genotyped donors of the cohort, an average of roughly 240,000 unique TCR beta nucleotide sequences were sequenced per donor, roughly 20% of them non-productive. To decide whether each TCR beta V gene segment behaved as functional or pseudogenic, an earlier analysis of approximately 620 of the donors relied on high-throughput TCR beta sequencing. High-throughput TCR immunosequencing, statistical association of individual TCRs with disease status, and machine learning were combined to predict cytomegalovirus infection status. In addition to the first cohort of several hundred subjects, a separate validation cohort of 130 or so different subjects was used. The study was designed to test whether signatures of past pathogen exposure could be identified by cataloging public T cell receptors. Class I and class II HLA loci were covered by the typing at four-digit resolution. In a later analysis, previously published TCR beta repertoires from 550 to 700 donors were re-analyzed and high-resolution HLA genotyping was added so that TCR occurrence patterns could be studied. Rather than drawing on any new phenotypic data, the later analysis identified candidate immune exposures from TCR beta sequences and the way those sequences occurred across donors. A handful of DR-DQ haplotypes were handled as single units for association and clustering because linkage in the cohort was strong. Donor age, sex, ethnicity and CMV serostatus were compiled alongside the repertoire data. A later genetic analysis used genome-wide SNP genotypes for about 65% of the 666 donors, treating that subset as a discovery cohort. The T cell repertoires of 666 subjects were profiled by immunosequencing and related to cytomegalovirus serostatus. Typing coverage differed by locus: A, B, C, DRB1 and DQB1 were typed in roughly 620-630 donors, DQA1 in about 560, DPA1 in around 600, and DPB1 in 472. An early release that covered fewer than 800 HLA-typed donors contained around 300 gigabases of sequencing data and around 80 million unique TCR sequences. Of the roughly 400 genotyped donors, 65% to 90% fell in the genetic ancestry cluster associated with self-reported Caucasian donors. Every discovery cohort repertoire had been produced on one sequencing platform. Overall study results and their limits: The study listed over 150 TCR beta chains as associated with cytomegalovirus. In a later analysis, HLA-associated TCR beta chains were found to be more clonally expanded and to have lower generation probabilities than equally common non-associated chains. Three of the identified cytomegalovirus-associated TCR beta chains were confirmed in vitro to be specific for cytomegalovirus antigens. In both the original and validation cohorts, the classifier was reported to diagnose cytomegalovirus status with high specificity and sensitivity. It was suggested by the authors that the approach could potentially be generalized to other disease states and immunological phenotypes. This cohort had only TCR beta chains sequenced, and the lack of alpha or paired-chain data limited which features could be detected. Most TCR sequences were observed very rarely across donors, whereas some public TCRs were present in many individuals. A further reported finding was that TCR beta sequences accurately predicted the HLA-A and HLA-B alleles for most subjects in the first cohort. According to a later analysis, parvovirus B19, influenza, CMV and Epstein-Barr virus appeared linked to several top co-occurrence clusters. A cluster of highly shared sequence variants was judged likely to represent a technical artifact of the sequencing pipeline. In an earlier analysis of some 500 of the donors, most TCR beta V segments appeared in productive rearrangements about 90% or about 30% of the time, broadly matching IMGT annotations. The only immune exposure information available for the cohort was CMV serostatus. A later genetic analysis associated a missense DCLRE1C variant with V-gene and J-gene trimming of TCR beta chains, and an independent cohort replicated the association. When HLA alleles, especially DR and DQ, strongly co-occurred, TCR associations were difficult to assign to individual alleles. Because the 87-base-pair reads could not distinguish some IMGT-functional V segments, including TRBV6-2 and TRBV6-3, those segments were excluded. Sequencing depth was assumed to be roughly uniform across donors in the presence/absence analyses, though that assumption may not hold. Because HLA typing was missing for some donors at each locus, association tests included only the typed subset. The earlier analysis of fewer than 750 of the donors excluded 15 to 20 rarely observed V segments, including chromosome 9 orphons, because counts were too low. Correlated functional status among segregating V segments might be attributable to linkage disequilibrium, but an unknown experimental factor could not be ruled out. According to a later analysis, most CMV-associated TCR beta chains appeared to be HLA-restricted, and the HLA associations seemed to be driven largely by CMV exposure. A later genetic analysis reported fewer N-insertions in productive TCRs among donors in an Asian-associated ancestry cluster than the roughly 700-donor mean. Specific HLA alleles were associated with 16,951 TCR beta sequences at a false discovery rate of 0.05 in a later analysis. In a later analysis, the rate of TCR association differed among HLA loci, with DRB1 alleles having the most associated TCRs and HLA-C alleles having the fewest.

The cysteine opens and the phenylalanine closes a CDR3 of 13 amino acids. Left in the record is the CDR3 DNA by itself, 39 bases read in frame from the first base. According to the germline V gene, CDR1 reads SGHVS and CDR2 reads FQNEAQ. V and J lose 4 bases and 1 base, and a span of 7 bases separates them. Libraries were made using the immunoSEQ multiplex PCR assay. A mixture of 60 forward primers for TCR Vbeta segments and 13 reverse primers for TCR Jbeta segments was used in the multiplex PCR. The CDR3 region of rearranged TCR beta genes was amplified from genomic DNA by a multiplex PCR assay. The amplified TCR beta libraries were sequenced on the Illumina HiSeq System as 87-base-pair reads. On the study's bioinformatics: A later analysis tallied about 77 million unique TCR beta chains across the 666 repertoires, and some 10 million of those chains were shared by two or more donors. To remove PCR and sequencing errors, raw reads were error-corrected and collapsed into unique sequences using a nearest-neighbor algorithm that merged closely related sequences. Alignment of CDR3 sequences to IMGT reference sequences was used to assign V, D and J gene segments. For a sequence to be retained, a match of at least six nucleotides was required to both a V gene segment and a J gene segment. Rearrangements were classified as productive when the CDR3 lacked stop codons and remained in frame with V and J, and all other rearrangements were classified as non-productive. CDR3 was defined according to IMGT convention as the region running from the second conserved V-encoded cysteine to the conserved J-encoded phenylalanine. Sequences without an unambiguous match to a single V gene segment were excluded from the earlier analysis of several hundred of the donors. An earlier analysis of around 600 of the donors classified V segments as functional when productive rearrangements were above 56.7% and as segregating when the standard deviation between donors was above 5%. A statistical classification framework was built to diagnose cytomegalovirus status from the catalog of TCR beta chain sequences. A later analysis assigned V and J genes by comparing TCR nucleotide sequences with IMGT/GENE-DB human TR gene sequences. The TCRdist pipeline was used in a later analysis to assign CDR3 sequences and most-parsimonious VDJ recombination scenarios. In a later analysis, each TCR beta chain was defined by its CDR3 amino acid sequence together with its V-gene family, and reads without a unique V-gene family were excluded. A later analysis removed 600 or so highly shared, low-generation-probability nucleotide sequences to deal with suspected cross-contamination and a sequencing artifact. In a later analysis, a clonal expansion index for each public chain was calculated from normalized within-repertoire ranks of inferred template counts. A later analysis computed generation probabilities with a VDJ recombination model fitted to out-of-frame rearrangements, and checked the results against IGoR. A later analysis scored TCR-TCR, TCR-HLA and TCR-CMV co-occurrence with hypergeometric tests, applying a repertoire-size bias correction to TCR pairs. False discovery rates were estimated in a later analysis by permuting HLA or CMV assignments 20 times. In a later analysis, co-occurring TCRs were grouped with DBSCAN, and TCRdist sequence similarity was added when clustering was performed within HLA-allele-positive subsets. Co-occurrence clustering excluded repertoires with fewer than 30,000 or more than 120,000 public chains, plus five with anomalous nucleotide sharing. This immuneACCESS table, as held by TCRdb, lists in-frame sequences with V and J called but not all clones. Of the missing ones, under half trace to an unresolved V gene in checked studies; the others have no known cause. V and J calls and clone size are given by that table; D and trimming were obtained from the DNA. A total of about 77,000 clones appear in this sample, more than 75% of them only once. The biggest ten clones account for roughly 3.5% of the sample.

The sequencing sample was made of PBMCs. This TCR came from a man aged 35-49 years in good health and CMV-seronegative. This receptor chain uses TRBV7-8 and TRBJ1-1; the D gene is unclear. The nucleotide sequence is TGTGCCAGCAGCTCCGGGAGGAACACTGAAGCTTTCTTT. This encodes CASSSGRNTEAFF.